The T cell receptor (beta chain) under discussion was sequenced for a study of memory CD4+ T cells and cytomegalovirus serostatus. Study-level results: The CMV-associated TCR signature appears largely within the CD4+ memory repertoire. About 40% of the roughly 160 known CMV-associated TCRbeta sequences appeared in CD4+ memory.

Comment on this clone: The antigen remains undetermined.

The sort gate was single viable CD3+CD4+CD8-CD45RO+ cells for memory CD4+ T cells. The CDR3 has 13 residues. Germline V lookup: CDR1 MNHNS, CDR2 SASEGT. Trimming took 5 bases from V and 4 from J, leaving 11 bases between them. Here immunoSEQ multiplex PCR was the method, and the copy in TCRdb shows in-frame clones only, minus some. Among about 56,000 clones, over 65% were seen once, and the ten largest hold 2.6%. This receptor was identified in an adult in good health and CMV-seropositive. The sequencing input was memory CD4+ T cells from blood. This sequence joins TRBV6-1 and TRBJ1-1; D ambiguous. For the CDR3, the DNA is TGTGCCAGCAGTCCCCTGATGGGCACTGAAGCTTTCTTT. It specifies CASSPLMGTEAFF.